This T cell receptor (beta chain) appears in the sequencing data of a study of CD8 T cells in ankylosing spondylitis. General study findings and limits: Reports say disease-linked clones showed up significantly more in matched ankylosing spondylitis synovial fluid. Apparently characteristic of ankylosing spondylitis blood was a TCR beta motif (about eight highly homologous variants). CD8+ disease-linked clones were present at relatively low frequencies in blood.

This clonotype showed up just a few times. No antigen is known for it. Molecular-barcoded quantitative 5'-RACE produced these TCR beta libraries. TCRdb itself ran the 5' RACE reads through MiXCR, one entry per CDR3 protein. The data show about 90,000 distinct CDR3 sequences, with around 26% seen just once and around three fifths held by the top ten. The V gene's germline CDR1 is MGHRA and CDR2 YSYEKL. With 4 bases clipped from V and 5 bases from J, the junction kept 22 bases outside the gene matches. The CDR3 runs to 20 residues. The clonotype comes from a male donor with ankylosing spondylitis or in good health (not recorded which). Sequencing used blood, either unsorted or a sorted T cell fraction (not recorded which). The chain uses TRBV4-1 and TRBJ2-5, with 10 bases aligning to TRBD2. CDR3 coding DNA: TGCGCCAGCAGCCGAAATCTCCTTTGGGGACTAGCGAACCCAGGGGAGACCCAGTACTTC. Translation: CASSRNLLWGLANPGETQYF.